The source of this TCR beta chain is a study of response to subunit inactivated influenza vaccine. Notes on the study in general: With each seasonal influenza vaccination, the authors suggested, few new T cells are recruited.

This clonotype has ten or more counts. Antigen: not known. TCRdb re-called the RT-PCR reads through MiXCR, storing one row per CDR3 protein. There are around 850,000 distinct CDR3 sequences in the sample; 15% to 20% occur only once, and about 11% lies in the top ten. V lost 7 bases, J lost 9 bases, and 13 bases lay in between. The CDR3 is 12 amino acids. The sequencing here drew on PBMCs from blood, taken less than 6 days after vaccination. The V gene is TRBV12-3 or TRBV12-4, the J gene TRBJ2-1, with D uncertain. The clonotype originates from a man aged 50-60 years who received an inactivated influenza vaccine. This CDR3 reads CASTPSVGEQFF. The CDR3 DNA sequence: TGTGCCAGCACCCCGTCCGTCGGTGAGCAGTTCTTC.